This T cell receptor beta chain was recovered during a study of T cells in Graves' hyperthyroidism and ophthalmopathy. Many counts were recorded for this clonotype. The TCR beta CDR3 regions underwent amplification using RNA transcripts as the source. The study used the HTBI primer set for a first-round RT-PCR of the TCR CDR3. TCRdb independently ran MiXCR on the multiplex PCR reads; one entry per CDR3 protein. This sample has 130,000 or so distinct CDR3 sequences, with around 21% found just once. The CDR3 runs to 10 residues. Germline V lookup: CDR1 MDHEN, CDR2 SYDVKM. V was cut by 10 bases and J by 4 bases, with 7 bases left in between.

The rearrangement joins TRBV28 to TRBJ2-5; possible D gene TRBD1, 6 bases. Sequenced material: blood. The sequence was obtained from a woman between 50 and 59 years old with Graves' hyperthyroidism that later progressed to Graves' ophthalmopathy. The CDR3: CATGVETQYF. The CDR3 nucleotides read TGTGCCACAGGGGTAGAGACCCAGTACTTC.